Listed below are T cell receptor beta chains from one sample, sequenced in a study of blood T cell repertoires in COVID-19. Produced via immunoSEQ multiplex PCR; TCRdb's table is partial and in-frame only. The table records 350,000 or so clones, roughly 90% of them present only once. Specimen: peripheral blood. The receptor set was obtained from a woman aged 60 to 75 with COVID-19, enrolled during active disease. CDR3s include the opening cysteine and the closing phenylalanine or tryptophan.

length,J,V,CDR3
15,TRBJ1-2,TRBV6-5,CASSYRGRVNYGYTF
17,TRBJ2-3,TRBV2,CASSVGLAGGPTDTQYF
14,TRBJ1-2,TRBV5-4,CASSPRGGNYGYTF
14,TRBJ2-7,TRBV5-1,CASALGGALYEQYF
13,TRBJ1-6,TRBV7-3,CASTQDRVSPLHF
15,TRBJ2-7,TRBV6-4,CASSVGSGATYEQYF
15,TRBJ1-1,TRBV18,CASSPPPGPGTEAFF
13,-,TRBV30,CAWSVLRQGEQYF
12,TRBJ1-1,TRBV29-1,CSADQWNTEAFF
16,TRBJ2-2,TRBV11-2,CASSLGLAANTGELFF
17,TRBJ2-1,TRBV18,CASSPTESGGAYNEQFF
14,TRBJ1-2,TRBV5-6,CASSFGQGRGGYTF
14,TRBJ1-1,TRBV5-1,CASSLVTTGDSAFF